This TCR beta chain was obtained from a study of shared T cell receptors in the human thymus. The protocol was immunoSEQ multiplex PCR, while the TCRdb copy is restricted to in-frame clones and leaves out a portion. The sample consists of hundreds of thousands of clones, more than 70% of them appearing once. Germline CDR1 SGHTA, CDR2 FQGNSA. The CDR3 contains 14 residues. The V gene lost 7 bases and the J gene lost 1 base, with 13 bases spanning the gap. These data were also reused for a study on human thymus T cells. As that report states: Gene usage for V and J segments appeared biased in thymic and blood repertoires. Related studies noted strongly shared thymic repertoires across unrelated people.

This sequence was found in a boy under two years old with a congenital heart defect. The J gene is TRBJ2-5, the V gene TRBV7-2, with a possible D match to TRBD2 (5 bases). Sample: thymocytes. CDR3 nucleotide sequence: TGTGCCAGCAACTCCTGGGAGATCCAAGAGACCCAGTACTTC. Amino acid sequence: CASNSWEIQETQYF.